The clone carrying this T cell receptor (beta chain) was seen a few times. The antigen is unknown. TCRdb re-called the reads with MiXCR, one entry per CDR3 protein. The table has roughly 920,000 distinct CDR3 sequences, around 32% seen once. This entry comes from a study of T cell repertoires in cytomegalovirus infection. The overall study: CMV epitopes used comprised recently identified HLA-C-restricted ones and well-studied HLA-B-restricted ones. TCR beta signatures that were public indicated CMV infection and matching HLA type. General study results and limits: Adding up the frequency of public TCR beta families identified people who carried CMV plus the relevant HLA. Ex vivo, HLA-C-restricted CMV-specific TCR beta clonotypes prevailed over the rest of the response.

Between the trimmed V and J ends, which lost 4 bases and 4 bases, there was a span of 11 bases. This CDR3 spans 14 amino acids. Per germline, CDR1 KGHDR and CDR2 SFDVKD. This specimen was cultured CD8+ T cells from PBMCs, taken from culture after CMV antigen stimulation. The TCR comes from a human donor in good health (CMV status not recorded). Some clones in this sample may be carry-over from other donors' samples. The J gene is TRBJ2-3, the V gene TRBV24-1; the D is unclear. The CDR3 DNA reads TGTGCCACCAGTGACAAGACGAGGCCAGATACGCAGTATTTT. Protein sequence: CATSDKTRPDTQYF.